This T cell receptor beta chain was recovered during a study of T cell repertoires in cytomegalovirus infection. Study as a whole: The public TCR beta signatures pointed to both CMV infection and matching HLA type.

This clonotype was detected many times. Its antigen remains unknown. TCRdb re-called the reads with MiXCR, one entry per CDR3 protein. Among around 210,000 distinct CDR3 sequences, 6% to 8% were seen once, and the ten largest hold 5.5% to 6.5%. The CDR3 contains 15 residues. V lost 6 bases, J lost 2 bases, and 17 bases lay in between. The germline CDR1 and CDR2 sequences are DFQATT and SNEGSKA (reference sequence). Findings and caveats of the study: Adding up the frequency of public TCR beta families identified people who carried CMV plus the relevant HLA. CMV-specific TCR beta clonotypes restricted by HLA-C dominated the ex vivo response.

This sequence originates from a human donor in good health (CMV status not recorded). Some clones in this sample may be carry-over from other donors' samples. The sample consisted of PBMCs. The chain uses TRBV20-1 and TRBJ1-3; D not certain. CDR3 nucleotides: TGCAGTGCGCAAGGAGGGTCCCCACCTGGAAACACCATATATTTT. It encodes CSAQGGSPPGNTIYF.